The 4 T cell receptor beta chains given below trace back to one sample, sequenced in a study of human T cells and chemical hapten exposure. Documented time point: pre-sensitization, week 0. Described treatment: therapeutic diphenylcyclopropenone sensitization with weekly scalp DPC. TCRdb independently ran MiXCR on the RACE reads; one entry per CDR3 protein. The sample consists of 300,000 to 450,000 distinct CDR3 sequences, 5% to 6.5% of them appearing once. The material was whole blood, obtained in connection with sensitization to the hapten diphenylcyclopropenone (DPC). These receptors came from a woman in her 50s with alopecia areata. Some clones in this sample may be carry-over from other donors' samples.

This clonotype was observed many times. The chain is built from TRBV7-2 and TRBJ1-6, with D hard to call. Germline V gene lookup returns CDR1 SGHTA and CDR2 FQGNSA. The CDR3 has 11 residues. Trimming removed 8 bases at V and 10 bases at J, with 9 bases between. The CDR3 nucleotides read TGTGCCAGCGGCGACGGGTCACCCCTCCACTTT. Translating gives CASGDGSPLHF.

CDR3 bases: TGTGCCAGCATCCCTGGACAGGGGACCTACAATGAGCAGTTCTTC. Its translation: CASIPGQGTYNEQFF. This sequence joins TRBV7-9 and TRBJ2-1; 9 bases fit TRBD1. V shed 7 bases, J shed 2 bases, and the junction held 6 bases outside the gene matches. The CDR3 has 15 residues. The germline V gene has CDR1 SEHNR and CDR2 FQNEAQ (reference sequence). Full variable domain (remainder filled in from reference TRBV7-9 and TRBJ2-1): DTGVSQNPRHKITKRGQNVTFRCDPISEHNRLYWYRQTLGQGPEFLTYFQNEAQLEKSRLLSDRFSAERPKGSFSTLEIQRTEQGDSAMYLCASIPGQGTYNEQFFGPGTRLTVL.

This sequence joins TRBV15 and TRBJ2-5; D is undetermined. The CDR3 contains 12 residues. Germline V CDR1 and CDR2: LNHNV, YYDKDF (reference sequence). V was clipped by 5 bases and J by 4 bases, with 8 bases between them. The CDR3 DNA reads as TGTGCCACCAGCCCCTCCGCAGAGACCCAGTACTTC. This gives the protein CATSPSAETQYF.

This clonotype was counted between two and nine times. The rearrangement links TRBV6-6 to TRBJ1-5; D remains ambiguous. Germline V CDR1 and CDR2: MNHNY, SVGAGI (reference sequence). There are 12 residues in the CDR3. V was clipped by 8 bases and J by 4 bases, with 9 bases between them. In DNA form, the CDR3 reads TGTGCCAGCGGGGAGGGAAATCAGCCCCAGCATTTT. This translates into CASGEGNQPQHF.